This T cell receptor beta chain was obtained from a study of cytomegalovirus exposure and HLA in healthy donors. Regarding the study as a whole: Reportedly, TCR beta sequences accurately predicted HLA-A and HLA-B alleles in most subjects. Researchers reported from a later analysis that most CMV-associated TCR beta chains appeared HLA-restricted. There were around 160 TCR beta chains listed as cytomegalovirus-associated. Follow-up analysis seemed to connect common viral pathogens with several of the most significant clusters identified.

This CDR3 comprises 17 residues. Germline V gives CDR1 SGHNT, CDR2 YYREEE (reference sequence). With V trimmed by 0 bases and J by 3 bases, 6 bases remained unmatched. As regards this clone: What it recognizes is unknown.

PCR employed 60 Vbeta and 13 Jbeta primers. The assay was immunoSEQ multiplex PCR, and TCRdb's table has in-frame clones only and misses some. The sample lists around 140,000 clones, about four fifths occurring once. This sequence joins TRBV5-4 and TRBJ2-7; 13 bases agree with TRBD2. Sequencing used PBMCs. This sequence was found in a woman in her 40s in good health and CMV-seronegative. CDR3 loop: CASSLGGLAGIYYEQYF. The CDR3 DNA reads TGTGCCAGCAGCTTGGGGGGACTAGCGGGGATTTACTACGAGCAGTACTTC.